This TCR beta chain was documented in a study of blood T cell repertoires in COVID-19. Study details: Some COVID-19 samples were acute and others convalescent; all came from the United States, Italy and Spain.

This clone has only a few counts. Measured with immunoSEQ multiplex PCR; TCRdb has only the in-frame clones, and not every one. This table holds 180,000 or so clones, 89% found once. The V and J ends lost 4 bases and 4 bases, in that order; junction bases with no gene match: 3. The germline V gene has CDR1 MGHRA and CDR2 YSYEKL. The CDR3 consists of 14 residues. The TCR originated in a man between 40 and 49 years old with acute or convalescent COVID-19. The sequenced material came from peripheral blood. V gene TRBV4-1 combines with J gene TRBJ1-5; TRBD1 matches 8 bases. The DNA of the CDR3 is TGCGCCAGCAGCCTGGGACAGGAGAATCAGCCCCAGCATTTT. Its translation: CASSLGQENQPQHF.